The 26 T cell receptor beta chains below were found in one sample sequenced in a study of blood T cell repertoires in COVID-19 (dated by TCRdb to 2019 to 2021). Library preparation used the immunoSEQ multiplex PCR assay. In its TCRdb copy, this immuneACCESS table keeps in-frame sequences only and misses some clones. Where compared with another copy, unresolved V genes explain less than half of these, and the others have no known cause. The sample contains over 200,000 clones, more than 70% of them found a single time. The top ten clones comprise approximately 2.6% of the sample. Sequences were obtained from peripheral blood. The receptor set was obtained from a woman aged 55-69 years with acute or convalescent COVID-19.

The gene calls are TRBV4-1 and TRBJ1-1; D is undetermined. The CDR3 runs 14 residues. V lost 0 bases, J lost 4 bases, and 9 bases lay in between. Germline V gives CDR1 MGHRA, CDR2 YSYEKL. The CDR3 nucleotides read TGCGCCAGCAGCCAAGAAGTGGCGGGCACTGAAGCTTTCTTT. Protein: CASSQEVAGTEAFF.

V and J are TRBV30 and TRBJ1-1; no clear D gene. This CDR3 comprises 12 residues. Trimming took 3 bases from V and 1 from J, leaving 6 bases between them. The germline CDR1 and CDR2 sequences are GTSNPN and SVGIG (reference sequence). This CDR3 reads CAWRQTNTEAFF. DNA of the CDR3: TGTGCCTGGAGACAAACGAACACTGAAGCTTTCTTT.

This clone was observed a few times. This rearrangement joins TRBV28 to TRBJ1-6; TRBD1 aligns across 12 bases. The CDR3 contains 16 residues. V lost 5 bases to trimming and J lost 9 bases; unmatched junction nucleotides: 8. From germline, CDR1 is MDHEN and CDR2 SYDVKM. The CDR3 loop reads CASSPWGTGGSSPLHF. The CDR3 nucleotides read TGTGCCAGCAGTCCATGGGGGACAGGGGGCAGTTCACCCCTCCACTTT.

The chain combines TRBV5-1 with TRBJ2-7; 7 bases agree with TRBD1. Trimming took 3 bases from V and 7 from J; bases not matched to a gene: 10. Germline V CDR1 and CDR2: SGHRS, YFSETQ. This CDR3 has 14 amino acids. CDR3 nucleotide sequence: TGCGCCAGCAGCTCACCCGACAGGGCCGGGGAGCAGTACTTC. Translating gives CASSSPDRAGEQYF.

The sample holds one count of this clone. The chain employs TRBV2 and TRBJ2-5; maybe TRBD1 (5 bases). The V end lost 7 bases, the J end lost 1 base, and 16 bases lay between the germline ends. The CDR3 length is 15 residues. Germline loops: CDR1 SNHLY, CDR2 FYNNEI. CDR3 loop: CASTPRTRVQETQYF. In DNA form, the CDR3 reads TGTGCCAGCACCCCCAGGACACGAGTCCAAGAGACCCAGTACTTC.

V and J are TRBV19 and TRBJ1-4; 7 bases map to TRBD1. Germline V CDR1 and CDR2: LNHDA, SQIVND (reference sequence). V was clipped by 5 bases and J by 12 bases; unmatched bases: 12. This CDR3 region has 14 residues. The CDR3 spells CASSPGTEKVQLFF. The CDR3 DNA sequence: TGTGCCAGTAGTCCAGGGACAGAGAAGGTGCAACTGTTTTTT. The full variable domain, in which reference TRBV19 and TRBJ1-4 provide the parts outside the CDR3, is DGGITQSPKYLFRKEGQNVTLSCEQNLNHDAMYWYRQDPGQGLRLIYYSQIVNDFQKGDIAEGYSVSREKKESFPLTVTSAQKNPTAFYLCASSPGTEKVQLFFGSGTQLSVL.

This sequence joins TRBV9 and TRBJ2-2; TRBD1 matches at 8 bases. The germline gives CDR1 SGDLS, CDR2 YYNGEE. V dropped 3 bases and J dropped 0; count of bases not matched to a gene: 4. This CDR3 is built from 16 residues. Here the CDR3 DNA reads TGTGCCAGCAGCGCAGACAGGGGAGCGAACACCGGGGAGCTGTTTTTT. Amino acid sequence: CASSADRGANTGELFF.

CDR3 protein: CASSLRGGLNTEAFF. CDR3 in DNA: TGTGCCAGCAGCTTGCGTGGGGGACTCAACACTGAAGCTTTCTTT. The V gene is TRBV5-4, the J gene TRBJ1-1; D may be TRBD1 (5 bases). The CDR3 loop spans 15 amino acids. V was clipped by 1 base and J by 2 bases, with 12 bases between them. CDR1 SGHNT and CDR2 YYREEE come from the germline V gene (reference sequence).

The V and J genes are TRBV5-1 and TRBJ1-2; 9 bases match TRBD1. CDR1 is SGHRS and CDR2 is YFSETQ in the germline V gene. J gave up 8 bases and V 3 bases, and 11 bases lay outside the gene matches. The CDR3 runs 15 residues. The CDR3 DNA is TGCGCCAGCAGCTCTGGTCGTGGGGACAGGGAAGGCTACACCTTC. Protein sequence: CASSSGRGDREGYTF.

CDR3 in DNA: TGTGCCAGCAGTGAAAACAGGCTCACAGATACGCAGTATTTT. Its protein is CASSENRLTDTQYF. V usage is TRBV6-1 and J usage is TRBJ2-3, with D possibly TRBD1 on 5 matching bases. CDR1 is MNHNS and CDR2 is SASEGT in the germline V gene. V dropped 2 bases and J dropped 2 bases, with 8 bases sitting between them. This CDR3 contains 14 residues.

The chain combines TRBV19 with TRBJ1-5; D may be TRBD1 (5 bases). The length of the CDR3 is 14 residues. V lost 7 bases, J lost 6 bases, and 16 bases lay in between. Germline-derived CDR1 and CDR2 are LNHDA and SQIVND (reference sequence). CDR3 sequence: CASTWREGTQPQHF. CDR3 nucleotides: TGTGCCAGTACCTGGAGGGAGGGGACTCAGCCCCAGCATTTT.

The gene calls are TRBV7-9 and TRBJ2-7, with TRBD2 matching 7 bases. This CDR3 region has 15 residues. V shed 5 bases, J shed 4 bases, and the junction held 11 bases outside the gene matches. In germline, CDR1 is SEHNR, CDR2 FQNEAQ (reference sequence). The CDR3 sequence is CASSPLAGRWYEQYF. Here the CDR3 DNA reads TGTGCCAGCAGCCCTTTAGCGGGTCGCTGGTACGAGCAGTACTTC. The variable domain in full, completed from reference TRBV7-9 and TRBJ2-7, reads DTGVSQNPRHKITKRGQNVTFRCDPISEHNRLYWYRQTLGQGPEFLTYFQNEAQLEKSRLLSDRFSAERPKGSFSTLEIQRTEQGDSAMYLCASSPLAGRWYEQYFGPGTRLTVT.

The chain links TRBV9 to TRBJ2-1, with a tentative D call TRBD2 (6 bases). The CDR3 runs 15 residues. Germline V CDR1 and CDR2: SGDLS, YYNGEE. V was pared by 4 bases and J by 2 bases, with 13 bases between. The DNA of the CDR3 is TGTGCCAGCAGCCCCCGGGAGAAGGCCTACAATGAGCAGTTCTTC. This encodes CASSPREKAYNEQFF.

V is TRBV16 and J is TRBJ1-2, with 7 positions matching TRBD1. This CDR3 spans 15 amino acids. Germline CDR1 and CDR2: KGHSY and FQNENV. V lost 4 bases, J lost 1 base, and 6 bases stayed unmatched. The DNA for the CDR3 is TGTGCCAGCAGCCTTCAGGGACAGAATAACTATGGCTACACCTTC. This sequence encodes CASSLQGQNNYGYTF. Variable domain in full (rest from reference TRBV16 and TRBJ1-2): GEEVAQTPKHLVRGEGQKAKLYCAPIKGHSYVFWYQQVLKNEFKFLISFQNENVFDETGMPKERFSAKCLPNSPCSLEIQATKLEDSAVYFCASSLQGQNNYGYTFGSGTRLTVV.

The rearrangement uses TRBV30 and TRBJ1-2; 7 bases line up with TRBD1. Germline CDR1 GTSNPN, CDR2 SVGIG (reference sequence). V dropped 3 bases and J dropped 0; count of bases not matched to a gene: 16. This CDR3 has 18 amino acids. Here the CDR3 reads CAWSDGQVLGYSNYGYTF. As DNA, the CDR3 is TGTGCCTGGAGCGATGGACAGGTCTTAGGTTATTCTAACTATGGCTACACCTTC. Full variable domain (outside the CDR3, taken from reference TRBV30 and TRBJ1-2): SQTIHQWPATLVQPVGSPLSLECTVEGTSNPNLYWYRQAAGRGLQLLFYSVGIGQISSEVPQNLSASRPQDRQFILSSKKLLLSDSGFYLCAWSDGQVLGYSNYGYTFGSGTRLTVV.

The V call is TRBV6-6, the J call TRBJ1-2; tentative D call: TRBD1 (6 bases). Germline loops: CDR1 MNHNY, CDR2 SVGAGI (reference sequence). The CDR3 sequence is 15 residues long. Trimming removed 2 bases from V and 1 base from J, with 11 bases in between. The CDR3 reads CASSYPQGSNYGYTF. The CDR3 DNA sequence: TGTGCCAGCAGTTACCCTCAGGGGAGTAACTATGGCTACACCTTC.

This chain connects TRBV19 to TRBJ1-1; D may be TRBD1 (5 bases). The CDR3 is made up of 16 amino acids. Trimming left V 6 bases short and J 0 bases short, with 17 bases between. Germline V CDR1 and CDR2: LNHDA, SQIVND (reference sequence). In DNA, the CDR3 is TGTGCCAGTAGGCCCCCGGGACGGACTATGAACACTGAAGCTTTCTTT. Its translation is CASRPPGRTMNTEAFF.

The chain uses TRBV7-9 and TRBJ1-4, with unresolved D. Germline V gives CDR1 SEHNR, CDR2 FQNEAQ (reference sequence). V shed 3 bases and J shed 0 bases, with 5 bases lying between them. CDR3 length equals 14 residues. The CDR3 nucleotides are TGTGCCAGCAGCTTCGGGACAACTAATGAAAAACTGTTTTTT. Translation gives CASSFGTTNEKLFF.

The chain joins TRBV6-2 or TRBV6-3 to TRBJ2-5; TRBD2 matches 8 bases. There are 14 residues in the CDR3. The trim removed 1 base at V and 4 bases at J, leaving 2 bases unmatched. The germline CDR1 and CDR2 sequences are MNHEY and SVGEGT. CDR3 sequence reads: CASSYLSGRETQYF. CDR3 bases: TGTGCCAGCAGTTACTTGAGCGGGAGAGAGACCCAGTACTTC.

The genes are TRBV7-3 and TRBJ2-1; TRBD2 aligns across 9 bases. After removal of 5 bases from V and 6 bases from J, the junction contained 8 bases not matched to a gene. Germline assignment: CDR1 SGHTA and CDR2 FQGTGA. The length of the CDR3 is 15 residues. The DNA of the CDR3 is TGTGCCAGCAGCCGCTATTCGACTAGCGGCAATGAGCAGTTCTTC. Its translation: CASSRYSTSGNEQFF.

The chain's CDR3 is CASSLDNYEQYF. The DNA of the CDR3 is TGTGCCAGCAGCCTTGACAACTACGAGCAGTACTTC. The V and J genes are TRBV11-3 and TRBJ2-7; D is uncertain. From germline, CDR1 is SGHNT and CDR2 YENEEA. V lost 5 bases and J 3 bases, leaving 8 bases between the germline ends. The CDR3 runs 12 residues.

The chain joins TRBV9 to TRBJ2-6; 10 nucleotides agree with TRBD1. The ends lost 3 bases at V and 0 bases at J; junction bases unmatched: 6. CDR1 and CDR2 from the germline V gene are SGDLS and YYNGEE. The CDR3 totals 18 residues. The CDR3 DNA is TGTGCCAGCAGCGCGGGGACAGGGGACTTCTCTGGGGCCAACGTCCTGACTTTC. As protein: CASSAGTGDFSGANVLTF.

CDR3 sequence: CASSLKAGTEAFF. The CDR3 DNA reads as TGTGCCAGCAGCTTAAAGGCAGGCACTGAAGCTTTCTTT. V and J are TRBV7-8 and TRBJ1-1; no definite D call. This CDR3 is 13 amino acids long. CDR1 is SGHVS, CDR2 FQNEAQ, per germline. The V end was cut by 2 bases, the J end by 4 bases, with 8 bases between.

The chain links TRBV5-1 to TRBJ1-3; D remains ambiguous. Germline V gene data show CDR1 as SGHRS and CDR2 as YFSETQ. There are 16 residues in the CDR3. V was pared by 4 bases and J by 3 bases, with 17 bases between. The CDR3 DNA follows: TGCGCCAGCAGCCCTTTAGGACTGGCGGGTGGAAACACCATATATTTT. It yields the protein CASSPLGLAGGNTIYF. The full variable domain, with the rest looked up from reference TRBV5-1 and TRBJ1-3, is KAGVTQTPRYLIKTRGQQVTLSCSPISGHRSVSWYQQTPGQGLQFLFEYFSETQRNKGNFPGRFSGRQFSNSRSEMNVSTLELGDSALYLCASSPLGLAGGNTIYFGEGSWLTVV.

A few counts support this clone. The chain recombines TRBV5-8 with TRBJ1-5, with 9 bases aligning to TRBD1. In germline, CDR1 is SGHTS, CDR2 YDEGEE. The CDR3 covers 16 residues. With V trimmed by 0 bases and J by 0 bases, 1 base remained unmatched. This chain's CDR3 is CASSLGTGVSNQPQHF. The CDR3 DNA is TGTGCCAGCAGCTTGGGGACAGGGGTTAGCAATCAGCCCCAGCATTTT.

This chain links TRBV6-2 or TRBV6-3 with TRBJ1-5; D uncertain. CDR3 length: 16 amino acids. Trimming shortened V by 6 bases and J by 0 bases, and 15 bases separated the two germline ends. Germline values: CDR1 MNHEY, CDR2 SVGEGT. The CDR3 loop is CASSSLGGNSNQPQHF. The CDR3 coding sequence is TGTGCCAGCAGCTCCCTTGGAGGGAATAGCAATCAGCCCCAGCATTTT.